This T cell receptor (beta chain) was captured by sequencing in a study of shared clonotypes between healthy human individuals (dated by TCRdb to 2018 to 2021). Study-wide context: A couple of women and a few men aged 18 to 49 years were included in the cohort. To estimate repertoire size and how much clonotype sharing occurs between individuals, the study deeply sequenced the blood TCR repertoires of roughly 5 healthy adults. To increase sequencing depth and limit assay-specific biases, different laboratories used diverse techniques to prepare libraries and sequence TCR repertoires. For each donor, CD4 naive and CD4 memory were each run on three plates, CD8 naive on two plates, and CD8 memory on one plate. Each donor's leukapheresis produced roughly between about 0.9 and 9.5 billion PBMCs. Beyond this particular receptor, the publication reports: Larger estimated clonotype richness was generally found for naive subsets than for memory subsets. Approximately 5% of naive CD4, around 3.5% of naive CD8, about 2.5% of memory CD4, and more than 0.35% of memory CD8 clonotypes were shared across several donors. Rarefaction of sorted-subset datasets indicated incomplete sequencing despite the large sequencing depth. Clonotypes shared by all four sorted-subset donors showed higher generation probabilities than non-shared clonotypes. Because the study included only a small number of donors, the genetic and exposure-history diversity represented was limited. Sampling was restricted to blood, and TCR repertoires in tissue are likely to differ from TCR repertoires in blood. Pairwise subsampling led to the expectation that sequencing depth would affect the degree of clonotype sharing among donors.

Including the terminal cysteine and phenylalanine, the CDR3 comprises 13 residues. The CDR3 DNA has 39 bases and is translated from base 1. CDR1 is given as SGDLS and CDR2 as YYNGEE, both from the germline V gene. V is clipped by 0 bases and J by 7 bases, and the sequence between their germline boundaries is 10 bases long. Donors were healthy HIV-negative adults with no recently reported acute infections or vaccinations. Every donor was a Caucasian adult residing in Nashville, Tennessee, USA. Magnetic negative selection was used to enrich CD4+ T cells, after which naive cells were positively selected on CD45RA and the negative fraction became the memory subset. After blood collection by leukapheresis, PBMCs were isolated using Ficoll-Histopaque density gradient centrifugation and then cryopreserved in the vapor phase of liquid nitrogen. Purity and quantity of every magnetically sorted T cell population were checked by analytical flow cytometry. Genomic DNA was isolated from every sorted fraction and measured by UV absorbance on a Nanodrop 2000c.

In its sample, this clone was seen a few times. Its target antigen remains unknown. No base-level quality is on record; no much larger clone is a single base apart. TCR CDR3 regions were amplified from genomic DNA by multiplex PCR using the deep immunoSEQ assay. Extracted genomic DNA from each cell subset was spread evenly across all wells of several immunoSEQ 96-well plates, with each plate serving as a replicate. For sorted subsets, approximately 210 ng genomic DNA, equal to 25,000 to 35,000 T cell genomes, was loaded into each replicate PCR. The purified libraries were quantified using a Qubit 3.0 fluorometer, sized with a Bioanalyzer 2100, and then quantified again using the KAPA Library Quantification kit. Each immunoSEQ 96-well plate was sequenced on its own single-read 150-cycle Illumina NextSeq 550 flow cell. The study's own analysis went as follows. Because only junctional sequences without quality scores were contained in the immunoSEQ output, filtering matching that applied to full-length reads could not be performed. Sequences were annotated with PyIR, a Python wrapper for IgBLAST v1.9, using IMGT germline references to assign V/J genes and CDR3. Any read was removed if the V/J assignment was weak (E-value above 1e-6), the CDR3 was missing, or the read contained stop codons, out-of-frame junctions, or ambiguous translated residues. V3J clonotypes were defined as sequences sharing the same inferred V gene, J gene, and CDR3 amino acid sequence. Percentage overlap between repertoires was calculated by dividing the number of shared unique clonotypes by the size of the smaller repertoire. Three approaches were used to assess repertoire richness: RTK rarefaction, the Chao1 estimator, and Recon v2.1 estimates of unobserved clonotypes. OLGA was used to compute generation probabilities for all TCRbeta clonotypes that the gDNA method yielded from several donors. The table was pulled from immuneACCESS by TCRdb, which kept in-frame rearrangements only. Such tables lose some clones; where checked, under half of the loss comes from unresolved V genes, and the rest has no known cause. D and trimming come from the DNA, and the V and J calls and clone size come from that table. Recorded for this sample are over a million clones; around three quarters of them occurred a single time. Jointly, the top ten make up 0.4% to 0.55% of the sample.

The V and J genes are TRBV9 and TRBJ1-1, with TRBD1 tentatively as D gene (5 bases match). The sample was memory CD4+ T cells from PBMCs. The cell subset or site label on this specimen signifies: CD45RA-negative fraction. The clonotype was recovered from a man aged 18 to 35 in good health. Some clones in this sample may be carry-over from other donors' samples. For the CDR3, the sequence is CASSVAGQSEAFF. The DNA sequence reads TGTGCCAGCAGCGTAGCGGGGCAGAGTGAAGCTTTCTTT.